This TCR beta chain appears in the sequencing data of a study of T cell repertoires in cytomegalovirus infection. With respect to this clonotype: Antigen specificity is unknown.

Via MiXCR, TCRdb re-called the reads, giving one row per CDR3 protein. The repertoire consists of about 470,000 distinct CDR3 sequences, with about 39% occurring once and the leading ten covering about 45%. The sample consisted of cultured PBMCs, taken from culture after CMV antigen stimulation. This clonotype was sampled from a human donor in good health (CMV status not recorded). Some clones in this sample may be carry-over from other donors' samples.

DNA for the CDR3: TGCGCCAGCAGCCATCCAGGGGGCGCTGAGCAGTTCTTC. Translation gives CASSHPGGAEQFF. V usage is TRBV4-3 and J usage is TRBJ2-1, with 8 bases identical to TRBD1. CDR1 LGHNA and CDR2 YSLEER come from the germline V gene. CDR3 size: 13 residues. The V segment lost 3 bases and the J segment 9 bases; nucleotides outside the gene matches: 4.